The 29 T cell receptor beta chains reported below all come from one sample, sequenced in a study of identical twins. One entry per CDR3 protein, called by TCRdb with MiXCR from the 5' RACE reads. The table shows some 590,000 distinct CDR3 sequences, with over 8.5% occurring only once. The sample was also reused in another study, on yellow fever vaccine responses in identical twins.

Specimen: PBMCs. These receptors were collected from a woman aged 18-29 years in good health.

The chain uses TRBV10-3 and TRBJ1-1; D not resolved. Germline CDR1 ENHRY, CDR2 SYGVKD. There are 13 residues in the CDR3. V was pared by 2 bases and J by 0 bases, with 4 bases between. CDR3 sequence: CAISETMNTEAFF. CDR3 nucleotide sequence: TGTGCCATCAGTGAGACAATGAACACTGAAGCTTTCTTT.

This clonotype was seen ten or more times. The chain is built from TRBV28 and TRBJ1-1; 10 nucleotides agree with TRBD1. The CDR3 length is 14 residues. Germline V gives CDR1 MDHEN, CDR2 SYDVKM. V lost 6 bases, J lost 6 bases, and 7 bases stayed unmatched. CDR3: CASRKTGGSAEAFF. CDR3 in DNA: TGTGCCAGCAGGAAGACAGGGGGCTCCGCTGAAGCTTTCTTT.

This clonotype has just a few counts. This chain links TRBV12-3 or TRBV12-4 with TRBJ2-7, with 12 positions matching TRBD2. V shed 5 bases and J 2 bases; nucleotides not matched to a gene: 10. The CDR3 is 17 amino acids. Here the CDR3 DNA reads TGTGCCAGCAGTCCGATATCCCTAGCGGGGGGGCCCTACGAGCAGTACTTC. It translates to CASSPISLAGGPYEQYF.

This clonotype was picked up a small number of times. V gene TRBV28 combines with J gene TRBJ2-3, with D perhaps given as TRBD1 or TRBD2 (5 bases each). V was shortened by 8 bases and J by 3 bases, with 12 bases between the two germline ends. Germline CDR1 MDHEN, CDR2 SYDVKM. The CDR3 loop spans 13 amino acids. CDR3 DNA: TGTGCCAGCGGGAGTAGGGGAACAGATACGCAGTATTTT. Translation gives CASGSRGTDTQYF. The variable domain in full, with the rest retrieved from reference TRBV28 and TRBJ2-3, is DVKVTQSSRYLVKRTGEKVFLECVQDMDHENMFWYRQDPGLGLRLIYFSYDVKMKEKGDIPEGYSVSREKKERFSLILESASTNQTSMYLCASGSRGTDTQYFGPGTRLTVL.

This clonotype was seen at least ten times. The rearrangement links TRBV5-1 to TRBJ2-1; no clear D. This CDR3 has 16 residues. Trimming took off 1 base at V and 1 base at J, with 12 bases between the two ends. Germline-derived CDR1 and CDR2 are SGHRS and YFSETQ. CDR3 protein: CASSLSVGRSYNEQFF. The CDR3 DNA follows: TGCGCCAGCAGCTTGTCTGTGGGCAGGTCCTACAATGAGCAGTTCTTC.

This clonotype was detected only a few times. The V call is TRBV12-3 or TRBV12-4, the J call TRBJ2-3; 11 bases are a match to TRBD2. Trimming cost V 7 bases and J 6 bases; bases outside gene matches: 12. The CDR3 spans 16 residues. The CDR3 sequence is CASNHLAGGHFDTQYF. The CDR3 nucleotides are TGTGCCAGCAACCATCTAGCGGGGGGACACTTCGATACGCAGTATTTT.

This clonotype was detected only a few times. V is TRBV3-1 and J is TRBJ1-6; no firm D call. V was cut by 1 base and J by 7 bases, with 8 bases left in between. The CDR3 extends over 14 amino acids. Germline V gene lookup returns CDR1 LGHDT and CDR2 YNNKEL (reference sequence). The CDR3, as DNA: TGTGCCAGCAGCCAAGGATCCGAGAATTCACCCCTCCACTTT. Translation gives CASSQGSENSPLHF.

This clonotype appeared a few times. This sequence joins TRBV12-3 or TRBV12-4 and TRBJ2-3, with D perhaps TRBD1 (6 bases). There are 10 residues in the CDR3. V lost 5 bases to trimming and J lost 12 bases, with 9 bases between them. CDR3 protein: CASSPDSQYF. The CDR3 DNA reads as TGTGCCAGCAGTCCGGACAGTCAGTATTTT.

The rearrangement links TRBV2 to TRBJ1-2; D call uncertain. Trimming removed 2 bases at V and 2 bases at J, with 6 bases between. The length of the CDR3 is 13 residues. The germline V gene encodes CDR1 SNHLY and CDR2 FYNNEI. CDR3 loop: CASSELPNYGYTF. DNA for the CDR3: TGTGCCAGCAGTGAACTCCCGAACTATGGCTACACCTTC.

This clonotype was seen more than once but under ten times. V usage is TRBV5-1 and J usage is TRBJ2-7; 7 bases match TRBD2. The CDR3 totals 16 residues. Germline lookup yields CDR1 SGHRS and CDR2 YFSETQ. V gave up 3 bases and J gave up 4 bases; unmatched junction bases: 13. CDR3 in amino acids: CASSWPLAGEQYEQYF. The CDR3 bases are TGCGCCAGCAGCTGGCCTTTGGCGGGAGAGCAATACGAGCAGTACTTC.

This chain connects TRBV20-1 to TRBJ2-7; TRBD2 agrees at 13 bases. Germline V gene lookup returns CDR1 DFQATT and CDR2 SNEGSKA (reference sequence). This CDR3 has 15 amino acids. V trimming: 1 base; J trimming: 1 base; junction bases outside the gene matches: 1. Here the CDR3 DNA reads TGCAGTGCTAGAGGACTAGCGGGAGGTTCCTACGAGCAGTACTTC. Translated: CSARGLAGGSYEQYF.

CDR3 DNA sequence: TGTGCCACCAGCAGAGGCGGGATTCTAGGGCCGACGGGATTCAATGAGCAGTTCTTC. The encoded protein is CATSRGGILGPTGFNEQFF. V gene TRBV15 combines with J gene TRBJ2-1, with D tentatively TRBD2 (6 bases). The ends were cut back, 1 base at V and 6 bases at J, with 25 bases in the middle. Germline V gene data show CDR1 as LNHNV and CDR2 as YYDKDF (reference sequence). The CDR3 loop spans 19 amino acids. The whole variable domain, filled in from reference TRBV15 and TRBJ2-1, reads DAMVIQNPRYQVTQFGKPVTLSCSQTLNHNVMYWYQQKSSQAPKLLFHYYDKDFNNEADTPDNFQSRRPNTSFCFLDIRSPGLGDTAMYLCATSRGGILGPTGFNEQFFGPGTRLTVL.

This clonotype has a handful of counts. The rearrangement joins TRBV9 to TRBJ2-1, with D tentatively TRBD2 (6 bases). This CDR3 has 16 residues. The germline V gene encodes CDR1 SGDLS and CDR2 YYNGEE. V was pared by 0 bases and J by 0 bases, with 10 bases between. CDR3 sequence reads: CASSVGGKSSYNEQFF. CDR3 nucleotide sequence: TGTGCCAGCAGCGTAGGCGGGAAGAGCTCCTACAATGAGCAGTTCTTC. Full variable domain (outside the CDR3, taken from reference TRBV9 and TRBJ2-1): DSGVTQTPKHLITATGQRVTLRCSPRSGDLSVYWYQQSLDQGLQFLIQYYNGEERAKGNILERFSAQQFPDLHSELNLSSLELGDSALYFCASSVGGKSSYNEQFFGPGTRLTVL.

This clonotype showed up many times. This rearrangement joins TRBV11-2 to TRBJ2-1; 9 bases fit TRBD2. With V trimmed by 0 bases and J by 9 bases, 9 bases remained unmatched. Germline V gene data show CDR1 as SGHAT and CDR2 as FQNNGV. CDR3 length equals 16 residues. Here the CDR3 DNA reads TGTGCCAGCAGCTTAGATCTCGGCGGGGGGGCTGCTGAGCAGTTCTTC. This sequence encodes CASSLDLGGGAAEQFF.

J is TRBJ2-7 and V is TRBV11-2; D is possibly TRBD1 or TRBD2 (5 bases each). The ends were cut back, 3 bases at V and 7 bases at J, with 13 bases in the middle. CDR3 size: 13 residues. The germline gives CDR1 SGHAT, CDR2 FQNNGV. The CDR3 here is CASSFGTMGEQYF. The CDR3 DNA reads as TGTGCCAGCAGCTTCGGGACGATGGGGGAGCAGTACTTC.

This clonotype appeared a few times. The chain's CDR3 is CSARIRNTEAFF. DNA of the CDR3: TGCAGTGCTAGAATAAGGAACACTGAAGCTTTCTTT. The chain links TRBV20-1 to TRBJ1-1; D remains unclear. This CDR3 is 12 amino acids long. V was trimmed by 2 bases and J by 1 base, leaving 5 bases between them. CDR1 DFQATT and CDR2 SNEGSKA come from the germline V gene (reference sequence).

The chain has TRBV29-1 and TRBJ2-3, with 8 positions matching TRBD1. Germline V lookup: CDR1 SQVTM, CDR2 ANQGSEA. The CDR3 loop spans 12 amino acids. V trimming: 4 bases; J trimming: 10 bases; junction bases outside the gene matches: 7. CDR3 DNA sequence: TGCAGCGTTGGCGCCACAGGGGGATCGCAGTATTTT. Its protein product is CSVGATGGSQYF.

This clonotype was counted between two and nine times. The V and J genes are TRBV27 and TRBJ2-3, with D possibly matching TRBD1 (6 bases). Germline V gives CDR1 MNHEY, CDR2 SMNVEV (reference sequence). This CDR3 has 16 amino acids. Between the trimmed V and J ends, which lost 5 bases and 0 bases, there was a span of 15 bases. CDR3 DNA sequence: TGTGCCAGCAGTCAGATGGACAGCCTAAGCACAGATACGCAGTATTTT. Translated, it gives CASSQMDSLSTDTQYF.

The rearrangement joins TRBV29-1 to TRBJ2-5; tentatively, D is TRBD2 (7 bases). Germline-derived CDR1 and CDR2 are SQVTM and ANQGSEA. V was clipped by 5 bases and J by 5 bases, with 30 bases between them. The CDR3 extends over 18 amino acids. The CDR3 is CSVPGTPPPQAGRETQYF. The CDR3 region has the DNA TGCAGCGTTCCCGGGACACCACCCCCCCAAGCGGGACGCGAGACCCAGTACTTC. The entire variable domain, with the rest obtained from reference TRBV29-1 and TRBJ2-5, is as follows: SAVISQKPSRDICQRGTSLTIQCQVDSQVTMMFWYRQQPGQSLTLIATANQGSEATYESGFVIDKFPISRPNLTFSTLTVSNMSPEDSSIYLCSVPGTPPPQAGRETQYFGPGTRLLVL.

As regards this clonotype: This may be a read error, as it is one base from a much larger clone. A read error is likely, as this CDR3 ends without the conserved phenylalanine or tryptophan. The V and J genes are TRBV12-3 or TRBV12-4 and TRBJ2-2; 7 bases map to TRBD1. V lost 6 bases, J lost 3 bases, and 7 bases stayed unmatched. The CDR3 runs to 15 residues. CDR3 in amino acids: CASSQGQVYTGELFS. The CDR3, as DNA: TGTGCCAGCAGCCAAGGACAGGTGTACACCGGGGAGCTGTTTTCT.

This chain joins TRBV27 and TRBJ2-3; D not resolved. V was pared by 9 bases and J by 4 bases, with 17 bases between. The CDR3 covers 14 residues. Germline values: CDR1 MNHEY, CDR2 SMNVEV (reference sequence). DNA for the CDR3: TGTGCCAGTCAGGACCTTTACGCCCCAGATACGCAGTATTTT. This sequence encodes CASQDLYAPDTQYF.

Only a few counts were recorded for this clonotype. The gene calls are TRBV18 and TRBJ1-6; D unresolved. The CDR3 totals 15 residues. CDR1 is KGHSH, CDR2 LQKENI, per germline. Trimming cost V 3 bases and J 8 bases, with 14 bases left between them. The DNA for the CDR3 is TGTGCCAGCTCACCCGGTGGCCTAGGCTATTCACCCCTCCACTTT. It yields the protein CASSPGGLGYSPLHF.

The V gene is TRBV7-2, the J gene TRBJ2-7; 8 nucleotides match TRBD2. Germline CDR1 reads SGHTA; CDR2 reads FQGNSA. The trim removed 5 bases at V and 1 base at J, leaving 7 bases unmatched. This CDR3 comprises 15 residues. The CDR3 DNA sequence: TGTGCCAGCAGCCGGGGGGGACTGGAATCCTACGAGCAGTACTTC. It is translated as CASSRGGLESYEQYF. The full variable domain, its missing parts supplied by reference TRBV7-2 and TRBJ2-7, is GAGVSQSPSNKVTEKGKDVELRCDPISGHTALYWYRQSLGQGLEFLIYFQGNSAPDKSGLPSDRFSAERTGGSVSTLTIQRTQQEDSAVYLCASSRGGLESYEQYFGPGTRLTVT.

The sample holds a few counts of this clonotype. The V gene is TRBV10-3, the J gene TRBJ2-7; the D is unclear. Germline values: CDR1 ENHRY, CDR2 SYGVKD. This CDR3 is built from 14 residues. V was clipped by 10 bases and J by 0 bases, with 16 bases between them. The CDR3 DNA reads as TGTGCCACCAAATATGACGAAGCCTCCTACGAGCAGTACTTC. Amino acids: CATKYDEASYEQYF.

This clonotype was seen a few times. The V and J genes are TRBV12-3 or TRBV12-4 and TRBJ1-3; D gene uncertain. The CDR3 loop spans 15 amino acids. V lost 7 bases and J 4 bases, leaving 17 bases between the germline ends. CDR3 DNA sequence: TGTGCCAGCAAGATAACAGAAACTGGAGGAAACACCATATATTTT. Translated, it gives CASKITETGGNTIYF.

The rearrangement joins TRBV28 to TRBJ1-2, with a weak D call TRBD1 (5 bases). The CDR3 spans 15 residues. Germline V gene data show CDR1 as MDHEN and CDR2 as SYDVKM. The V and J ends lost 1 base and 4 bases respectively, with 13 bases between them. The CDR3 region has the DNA TGTGCCAGCAGTTTATCGGCGGGACGGGCCTATGGCTACACCTTC. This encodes CASSLSAGRAYGYTF.

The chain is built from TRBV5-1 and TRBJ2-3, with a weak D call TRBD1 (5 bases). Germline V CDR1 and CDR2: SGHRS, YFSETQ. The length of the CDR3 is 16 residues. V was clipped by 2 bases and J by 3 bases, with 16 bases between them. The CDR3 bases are TGCGCCAGCAGCTTCGAAGGGGCGCATAGAACAGATACGCAGTATTTT. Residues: CASSFEGAHRTDTQYF. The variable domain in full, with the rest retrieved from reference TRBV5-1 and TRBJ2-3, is KAGVTQTPRYLIKTRGQQVTLSCSPISGHRSVSWYQQTPGQGLQFLFEYFSETQRNKGNFPGRFSGRQFSNSRSEMNVSTLELGDSALYLCASSFEGAHRTDTQYFGPGTRLTVL.

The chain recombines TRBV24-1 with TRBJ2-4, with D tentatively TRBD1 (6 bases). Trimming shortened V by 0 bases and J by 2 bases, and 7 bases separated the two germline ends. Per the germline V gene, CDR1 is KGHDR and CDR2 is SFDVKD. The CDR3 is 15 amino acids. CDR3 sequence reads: CATSDLRDTKNIQYF. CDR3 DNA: TGTGCCACCAGTGATTTGCGGGACACCAAAAACATTCAGTACTTC.

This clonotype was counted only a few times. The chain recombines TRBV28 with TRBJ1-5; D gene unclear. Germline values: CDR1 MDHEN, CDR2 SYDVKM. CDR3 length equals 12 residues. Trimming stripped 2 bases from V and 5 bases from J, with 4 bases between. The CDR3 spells CASSLMYQPQHF. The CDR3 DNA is TGTGCCAGCAGTTTAATGTATCAGCCCCAGCATTTT.